The clone carrying this T cell receptor (beta chain) appeared many times. The antigen remains undetermined. Within the sample, other DNA sequences also encode this same CDR3. No treatment had been given to any patient before thyroid surgery. This specimen comes from a study of metastatic and nonmetastatic thyroid tumors. As for the study in general: Patients with malignant and benign thyroid disease provided blood and tumor or nodule tissue, whose repertoires were compared.

CDR3 length: 14 amino acids. CDR1 is DFQATT and CDR2 is SNEGSKA in the germline V gene (reference sequence). V lost 4 bases, J lost 4 bases, and 9 bases stayed unmatched. The study's findings and limits: Malignant thyroid tumors reportedly had TCR beta diversity that was significantly higher than in benign nodules, in blood and tumor.

Authors' analysis steps: A classifier for distant metastasis in papillary thyroid cancer was constructed using CDR3 differences observed across clinicopathological groups. MiXCR re-clonotyped the PCR reads for TCRdb. TCRdb's processing, not the study's, gives the V and J calls here. The table lists thousands of clones, around 28% of them singletons. V and J are TRBV20-1 and TRBJ1-2, with 7 bases matching TRBD1. The TCR comes from a female donor with papillary thyroid cancer or a benign thyroid nodule (not recorded which). Some clones in this sample may be carry-over from other donors' samples. Sequencing was performed on adjacent normal tissue. CDR3 sequence (DNA): TGCAGTGCTAACCCGGGGGCAGGGGGCTATGGCTACACCTTC. Residues: CSANPGAGGYGYTF.